The present T cell receptor (beta chain) was sequenced within a study of blood T cells in healthy people across ages. Study as a whole: T cells yielded about one barcoded beta molecule per two cells through template switching. Whole-study results and caveats: Estimated diversity that came from one million T cells was considered an underestimate. Per-million-T-cell TCR beta diversity fell roughly linearly with age.

Worth noting for this clonotype: The antigen is undetermined.

A second 7 to 11 cycle PCR used barcoded and J-beta primers. MiXCR, run by TCRdb on the 5' RACE reads, gives a single entry per CDR3 protein. The table has around 1.5 million distinct CDR3 sequences, about 35% seen once. The sample taken for sequencing was blood. This receptor was obtained from a woman younger than 45 in good health.

Here the CDR3 DNA reads TGCAGTGGGGAGGAAGGCTTTCACGGAGAGACCCAGTACTTC. This codes for CSGEEGFHGETQYF. This chain uses TRBV20-1 with TRBJ2-5; D may be TRBD2 (6 bases). This CDR3 region has 14 residues. Trimming shortened V by 7 bases and J by 4 bases, and 19 bases separated the two germline ends. Germline V gene data show CDR1 as DFQATT and CDR2 as SNEGSKA (reference sequence).